The 7 T cell receptor beta chains listed next were all sequenced from one sample in a study of blood T cell repertoires in COVID-19. Generated by immunoSEQ multiplex PCR, the TCRdb table keeps only in-frame clones and is missing some. The table lists 220,000 or so clones, around 80% of them singletons. Sequencing was performed on peripheral blood. The receptors were gathered from a woman aged 70-85 years with acute or convalescent COVID-19.

The chain couples TRBV7-3 to TRBJ2-1; 8 nucleotides agree with TRBD1. Per the germline V gene, CDR1 is SGHTA and CDR2 is FQGTGA. The CDR3 has 13 residues. Trimming at V came to 5 bases and at J to 9 bases, leaving 6 bases not matched to a gene. In DNA, the CDR3 is TGTGCCAGCAGCCTCCAGGGGGCAGGTGAGCAGTTCTTC. It encodes CASSLQGAGEQFF.

This clone was picked up one time. The identical CDR3 is also encoded by other nucleotide sequences in the sample. The chain links TRBV5-6 to TRBJ2-4, with 8 bases aligning to TRBD1. With V trimmed by 4 bases and J by 8 bases, 5 bases remained unmatched. The germline CDR1 and CDR2 sequences are SGHDT and YYEEEE. The CDR3 runs 13 residues. The CDR3 coding sequence is TGTGCCAGCAGCCTAGGACAGGGCGACATTCAGTACTTC. This encodes CASSLGQGDIQYF.

The CDR3 DNA is TGTGCCAGCAGCTCCCAGACAGGGACGTTCTACGAGCAGTACTTC. Its protein product is CASSSQTGTFYEQYF. This chain joins TRBV5-5 and TRBJ2-7; 7 bases agree with TRBD1. CDR1 and CDR2 from the germline V gene are SGHKS and YYEKEE (reference sequence). The trim removed 3 bases at V and 3 bases at J, leaving 9 bases unmatched. The CDR3 extends over 15 amino acids.

This chain joins TRBV3-1 (or the pseudogene TRBV3-2) and TRBJ2-5, with TRBD1 identical over 8 bases. Germline values: CDR1 LGHDT, CDR2 YNNKEL (reference sequence). CDR3 length: 15 amino acids. Trimming removed 4 bases from V and 4 bases from J; junction bases left unmatched: 8. CDR3 sequence: CASSLRQGRRETQYF. In DNA, the CDR3 is TGTGCCAGCAGCCTCCGACAGGGGAGACGAGAGACCCAGTACTTC.

The rearrangement joins TRBV7-2 to TRBJ1-2; possible D gene TRBD1, 5 bases. Trimming pared 4 bases from V and 2 bases from J, leaving 8 bases between. The germline V gene has CDR1 SGHTA and CDR2 FQGNSA. CDR3 length: 13 residues. The CDR3 sequence is CASSSRQNYGYTF. The CDR3 nucleotides are TGTGCCAGCAGCTCTAGACAGAACTATGGCTACACCTTC. Supplemented by reference TRBV7-2 and TRBJ1-2, the full variable domain reads GAGVSQSPSNKVTEKGKDVELRCDPISGHTALYWYRQSLGQGLEFLIYFQGNSAPDKSGLPSDRFSAERTGGSVSTLTIQRTQQEDSAVYLCASSSRQNYGYTFGSGTRLTVV.

This chain uses TRBV27 with TRBJ1-2, with a weak D call TRBD1 (5 bases). Germline assignment: CDR1 MNHEY and CDR2 SMNVEV (reference sequence). V was shortened by 0 bases and J by 4 bases, with 15 bases between the two germline ends. The CDR3 loop spans 16 amino acids. CDR3 DNA sequence: TGTGCCAGCAGTTTATCTTGGGGGGAGTACTCCTATGGCTACACCTTC. It yields the protein CASSLSWGEYSYGYTF.

This clone was found a few times. The chain couples TRBV5-1 to TRBJ1-2, with D unresolved. The ends were cut back, 3 bases at V and 2 bases at J, with 8 bases in the middle. Germline CDR1 reads SGHRS; CDR2 reads YFSETQ. This CDR3 spans 13 amino acids. The CDR3 loop reads CASSSGLNYGYTF. CDR3 bases: TGCGCCAGCAGCTCGGGATTAAACTATGGCTACACCTTC.